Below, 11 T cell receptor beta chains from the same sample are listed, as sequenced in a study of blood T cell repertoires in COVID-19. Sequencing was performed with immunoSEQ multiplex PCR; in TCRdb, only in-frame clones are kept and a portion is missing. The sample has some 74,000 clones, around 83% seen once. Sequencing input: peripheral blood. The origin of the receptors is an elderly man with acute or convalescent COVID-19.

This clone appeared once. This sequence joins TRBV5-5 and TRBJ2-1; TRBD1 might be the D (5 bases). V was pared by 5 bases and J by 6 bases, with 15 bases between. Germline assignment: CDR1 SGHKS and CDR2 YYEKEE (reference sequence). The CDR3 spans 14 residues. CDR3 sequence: CASRLIDRRNEQFF. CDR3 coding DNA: TGTGCCAGCAGGCTTATTGACAGACGCAATGAGCAGTTCTTC.

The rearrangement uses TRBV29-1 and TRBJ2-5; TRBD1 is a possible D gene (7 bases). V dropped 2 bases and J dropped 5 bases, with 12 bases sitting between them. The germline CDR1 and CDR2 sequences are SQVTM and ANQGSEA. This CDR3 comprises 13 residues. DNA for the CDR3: TGCAGCGTTGAACCAGGGGGGAAGGAGACCCAGTACTTC. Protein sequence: CSVEPGGKETQYF.

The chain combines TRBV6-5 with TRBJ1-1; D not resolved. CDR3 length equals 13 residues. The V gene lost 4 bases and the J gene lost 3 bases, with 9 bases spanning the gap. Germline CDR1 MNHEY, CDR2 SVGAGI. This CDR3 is CASSSIVDTEAFF. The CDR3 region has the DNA TGTGCCAGCAGTTCAATAGTGGACACTGAAGCTTTCTTT.

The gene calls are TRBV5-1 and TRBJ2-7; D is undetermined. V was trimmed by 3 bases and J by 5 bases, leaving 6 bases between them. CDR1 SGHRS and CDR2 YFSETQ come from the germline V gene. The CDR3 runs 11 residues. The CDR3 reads CASSWANEQYF. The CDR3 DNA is TGCGCCAGCAGCTGGGCAAACGAGCAGTACTTC. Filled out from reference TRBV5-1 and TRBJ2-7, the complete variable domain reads KAGVTQTPRYLIKTRGQQVTLSCSPISGHRSVSWYQQTPGQGLQFLFEYFSETQRNKGNFPGRFSGRQFSNSRSEMNVSTLELGDSALYLCASSWANEQYFGPGTRLTVT.

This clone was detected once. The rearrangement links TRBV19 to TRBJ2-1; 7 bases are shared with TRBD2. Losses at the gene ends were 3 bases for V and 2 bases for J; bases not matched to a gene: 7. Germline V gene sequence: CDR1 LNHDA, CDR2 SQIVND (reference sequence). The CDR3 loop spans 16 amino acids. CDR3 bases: TGTGCCAGTAGTATTGGAGGGAGCGGGACCTACAATGAGCAGTTCTTC. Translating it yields CASSIGGSGTYNEQFF.

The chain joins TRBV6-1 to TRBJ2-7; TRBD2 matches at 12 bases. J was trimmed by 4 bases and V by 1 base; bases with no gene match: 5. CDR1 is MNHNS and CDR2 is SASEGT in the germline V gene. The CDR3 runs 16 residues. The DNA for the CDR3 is TGTGCCAGCAGTGAAGACCCTGGACTAGCGGGATACGAGCAGTACTTC. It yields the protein CASSEDPGLAGYEQYF.

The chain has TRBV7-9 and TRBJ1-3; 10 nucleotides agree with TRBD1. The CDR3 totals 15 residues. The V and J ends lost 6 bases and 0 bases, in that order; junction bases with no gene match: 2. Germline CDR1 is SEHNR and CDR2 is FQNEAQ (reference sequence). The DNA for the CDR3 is TGTGCCAGCAGACGGACAGGGGGCTCTGGAAACACCATATATTTT. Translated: CASRRTGGSGNTIYF.

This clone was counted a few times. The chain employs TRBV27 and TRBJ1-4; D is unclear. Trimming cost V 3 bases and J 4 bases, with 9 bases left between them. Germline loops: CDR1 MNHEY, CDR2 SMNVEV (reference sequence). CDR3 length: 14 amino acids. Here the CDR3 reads CASSFTDNNEKLFF. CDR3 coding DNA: TGTGCCAGCAGTTTTACAGATAATAATGAAAAACTGTTTTTT.

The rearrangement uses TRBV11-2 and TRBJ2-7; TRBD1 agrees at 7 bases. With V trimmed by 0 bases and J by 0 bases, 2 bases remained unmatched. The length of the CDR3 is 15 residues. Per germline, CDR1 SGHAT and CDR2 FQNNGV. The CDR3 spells CASSLESGGSYEQYF. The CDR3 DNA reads TGTGCCAGCAGCTTAGAGTCAGGGGGCTCCTACGAGCAGTACTTC.

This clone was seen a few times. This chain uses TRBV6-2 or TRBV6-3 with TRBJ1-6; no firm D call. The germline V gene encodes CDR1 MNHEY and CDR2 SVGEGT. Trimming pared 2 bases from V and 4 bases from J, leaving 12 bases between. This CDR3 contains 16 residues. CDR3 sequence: CASSYLSDPYNSPLHF. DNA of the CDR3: TGTGCCAGCAGTTACCTGAGCGATCCATATAATTCACCCCTCCACTTT.

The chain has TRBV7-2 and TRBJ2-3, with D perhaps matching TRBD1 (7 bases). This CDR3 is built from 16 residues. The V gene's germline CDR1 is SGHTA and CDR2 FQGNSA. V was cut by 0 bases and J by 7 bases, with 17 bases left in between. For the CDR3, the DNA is TGTGCCAGCAGCTTAGCCCAGGGGGGCTCATTGAATACGCAGTATTTT. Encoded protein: CASSLAQGGSLNTQYF.